This T cell receptor (beta chain) was captured by sequencing in a study of early T cells in non-severe SARS-CoV-2 infection. As for the study in general: Sequencing of bulk RNA from unsorted whole blood was done, without chain pairing.

The trim removed 6 bases at V and 7 bases at J, leaving 8 bases unmatched. The CDR3 is 14 residues long. Germline-derived CDR1 and CDR2 are MNHEY and SVGAGI. This clonotype was picked up a small number of times. What it recognizes is unknown. Broader study findings: In VDJdb matching, anti-spike CD8 responses were favored while private and CD4 specificities went missing.

Attached unique molecular identifiers marked individual cDNA molecules. TCRdb called the 5' RACE reads again in MiXCR, with one record for every CDR3 protein. The sample consists of some 48,000 distinct CDR3 sequences, around 9.1% of them appearing once. The source material was whole blood. The TCR comes from an adult who was a healthcare worker with PCR-confirmed SARS-CoV-2 infection or an uninfected control (not recorded which). This chain connects TRBV6-5 to TRBJ2-7; the match to TRBD2 covers 11 bases. The CDR3: CASRALAGVGEQYF. The CDR3 DNA reads as TGTGCCAGCAGGGCACTAGCGGGAGTGGGTGAGCAGTACTTC.